Listed here are 26 T cell receptor beta chains from one sample, sequenced in a study of radiotherapy plus CTLA-4 blockade in lung cancer. Libraries were prepared by immunoSEQ multiplex PCR; TCRdb keeps only in-frame clonotypes and omits some of them. The sample has 120,000 or so clones; around 75% are singletons. This sample comprised peripheral blood, obtained from a patient treated with radiotherapy plus ipilimumab. Every receptor here comes from a human donor with non-small cell lung cancer who had a partial response to radiotherapy plus ipilimumab.

The rearrangement uses TRBV5-6 and TRBJ2-1, with D perhaps TRBD2 (5 bases). CDR3 length: 14 amino acids. CDR1 and CDR2 from the germline V gene are SGHDT and YYEEEE. Trimming cost V 6 bases and J 4 bases, with 14 bases left between them. As DNA, the CDR3 is TGTGCCAGCACCTCGAGGGAGACGTACAATGAGCAGTTCTTC. Protein product: CASTSRETYNEQFF. Together with reference TRBV5-6 and TRBJ2-1, the CDR3 gives the full variable domain: DAGVTQSPTHLIKTRGQQVTLRCSPKSGHDTVSWYQQALGQGPQFIFQYYEEEERQRGNFPDRFSGHQFPNYSSELNVNALLLGDSALYLCASTSRETYNEQFFGPGTRLTVL.

This clone came up a few times. The identical CDR3 is also encoded by other nucleotide sequences in the sample. As DNA, the CDR3 is TGTGCCAGCAGTTATACAGGCGGAAACACCATATATTTT. Translating it yields CASSYTGGNTIYF. The V and J genes are TRBV6-5 and TRBJ1-3, with D tentatively TRBD1 (5 bases). This CDR3 has 13 amino acids. V was cut by 3 bases and J by 4 bases, with 7 bases left in between. Germline V lookup: CDR1 MNHEY, CDR2 SVGAGI.

The chain has TRBV9 and TRBJ2-3; 8 positions match TRBD2. Germline CDR1 SGDLS, CDR2 YYNGEE. The CDR3 contains 16 residues. V gave up 3 bases and J gave up 1 base; unmatched junction bases: 7. CDR3 coding DNA: TGTGCCAGCAGCGCCGCTACTAGCGGCGGCACAGATACGCAGTATTTT. Encoded protein: CASSAATSGGTDTQYF.

This chain joins TRBV13 and TRBJ2-1; possible D gene TRBD1, 6 bases. This CDR3 spans 18 amino acids. Germline CDR1 reads PRHDT; CDR2 reads FYEKMQ (reference sequence). V was shortened by 2 bases and J by 6 bases, with 23 bases between the two germline ends. The CDR3 here is CASSLLGRGIGLGNEQFF. CDR3 nucleotides: TGTGCCAGCAGCTTACTAGGCAGGGGAATTGGACTGGGCAATGAGCAGTTCTTC.

The V gene is TRBV10-3, the J gene TRBJ2-5; 7 bases are shared with TRBD2. The germline CDR1 and CDR2 sequences are ENHRY and SYGVKD. The CDR3 is 12 amino acids. V lost 6 bases, J lost 3 bases, and 1 base stayed unmatched. CDR3 sequence: CAISGGKETQYF. The CDR3 nucleotides are TGTGCCATCAGCGGGGGGAAAGAGACCCAGTACTTC.

The V call is TRBV7-9, the J call TRBJ1-4, with TRBD1 as a possible D gene (6 bases). The CDR3 loop spans 15 amino acids. The germline CDR1 and CDR2 sequences are SEHNR and FQNEAQ (reference sequence). V was pared by 3 bases and J by 3 bases, with 11 bases between. CDR3 protein: CASSLRGMANEKLFF. The CDR3 DNA reads as TGTGCCAGCAGCTTGAGGGGGATGGCTAATGAAAAACTGTTTTTT.

J is TRBJ2-1 and V is TRBV12-5; 10 nucleotides match TRBD1. The V and J ends lost 5 bases and 15 bases, in that order; junction bases with no gene match: 10. Germline CDR1 LGHNT, CDR2 FRNRAP. The CDR3 totals 13 residues. In nucleotides, the CDR3 is TGTGCTAGTGGTCCGGGACAGGGGAGGCTTCGGTTCTTC. Protein product: CASGPGQGRLRFF.

The chain recombines TRBV5-4 with TRBJ1-1, with D uncertain. The CDR3 is 14 residues long. The V gene lost 0 bases and the J gene lost 0 bases, with 6 bases spanning the gap. CDR1 is SGHNT, CDR2 YYREEE, per germline (reference sequence). As DNA, the CDR3 is TGTGCCAGCAGCTTGGACAGTATGAACACTGAAGCTTTCTTT. It is translated as CASSLDSMNTEAFF.

Details on this clone: At one end, the junction sequence differs from germline, possibly due to a read error. The V and J genes are TRBV4-1 and TRBJ2-7; perhaps TRBD1 as D (6 bases). The CDR3 consists of 15 residues. Per the germline V gene, CDR1 is MGHRA and CDR2 is YSYEKL. The CDR3 bases are TGTGCCAGCAGCCAAGTGTCAGGGGCGAGATACGAGCAGTACTTC. Encoded protein: CASSQVSGARYEQYF.

The chain employs TRBV7-2 and TRBJ2-1; TRBD2 agrees at 8 bases. V lost 5 bases and J lost 6; bases outside the gene matches: 9. The CDR3 is 15 amino acids. Germline assignment: CDR1 SGHTA and CDR2 FQGNSA. CDR3 coding DNA: TGTGCCAGCAGCGGCTTTATCGGGAGGGGCAATGAGCAGTTCTTC. Encoded protein: CASSGFIGRGNEQFF.

J is TRBJ2-3 and V is TRBV19; 12 bases are a match to TRBD2. Germline V lookup: CDR1 LNHDA, CDR2 SQIVND (reference sequence). CDR3 length equals 16 residues. Trimming at V came to 6 bases and at J to 8 bases, leaving 12 bases not matched to a gene. In DNA, the CDR3 is TGTGCCAGTAGCAGGCTAGCGGGAGGGCCCCGGGGTACGCAGTATTTT. It translates to CASSRLAGGPRGTQYF.

This clone has just one count. The J gene is TRBJ1-4, the V gene TRBV7-2; D is unclear. Germline values: CDR1 SGHTA, CDR2 FQGNSA. With 5 bases removed from V and 3 bases from J, the gap between germline ends came to 7 bases. This CDR3 is 13 amino acids long. The CDR3 reads CASSPPANEKLFF. CDR3 in DNA: TGTGCCAGCAGCCCCCCAGCTAATGAAAAACTGTTTTTT.

The rearrangement links TRBV5-6 to TRBJ1-1, with D perhaps matching TRBD1 (5 bases). Germline V gene data show CDR1 as SGHDT and CDR2 as YYEEEE. Between the trimmed V and J ends, which lost 5 bases and 0 bases, there was a span of 23 bases. This CDR3 has 18 residues. The chain's CDR3 is CASRNRVGGGILNTEAFF. For the CDR3, the DNA is TGTGCCAGCAGAAACCGCGTCGGGGGGGGTATACTGAACACTGAAGCTTTCTTT.

There are a few counts of this clone. V usage is TRBV5-4 and J usage is TRBJ1-2; 12 bases are shared with TRBD1. Germline assignment: CDR1 SGHNT and CDR2 YYREEE (reference sequence). Germline trimming cut 2 bases from V and 8 bases from J; bases unmatched to any gene: 7. The CDR3 sequence is 15 residues long. CDR3 DNA sequence: TGTGCCAGCAGCTTCCCGGGACAGGGGGCACAAGGCTACACCTTC. Protein sequence: CASSFPGQGAQGYTF. Variable domain in full (rest from reference TRBV5-4 and TRBJ1-2): ETGVTQSPTHLIKTRGQQVTLRCSSQSGHNTVSWYQQALGQGPQFIFQYYREEENGRGNFPPRFSGLQFPNYSSELNVNALELDDSALYLCASSFPGQGAQGYTFGSGTRLTVV.

The V and J genes are TRBV27 and TRBJ1-2, with D perhaps TRBD1 (5 bases). V lost 4 bases, J lost 3 bases, and 12 bases lay in between. Germline assignment: CDR1 MNHEY and CDR2 SMNVEV (reference sequence). CDR3 size: 14 residues. CDR3 residues: CASSSRGDYYGYTF. The CDR3 bases are TGTGCCAGCAGTTCCCGAGGGGACTACTATGGCTACACCTTC.

V usage is TRBV7-2 and J usage is TRBJ2-1; possible D gene TRBD1, 6 bases. The CDR3 totals 15 residues. V was shortened by 6 bases and J by 0 bases, with 12 bases between the two germline ends. The V gene's germline CDR1 is SGHTA and CDR2 FQGNSA. The CDR3 protein is CASSYGQSSYNEQFF. Written as DNA, the CDR3 is TGTGCCAGCAGTTACGGACAGAGCTCCTACAATGAGCAGTTCTTC.

The rearrangement joins TRBV5-5 to TRBJ1-1; D is unclear. Germline V gives CDR1 SGHKS, CDR2 YYEKEE (reference sequence). The V end lost 4 bases, the J end lost 0 bases, and 10 bases lay between the germline ends. This CDR3 is 14 amino acids long. DNA of the CDR3: TGTGCCAGCAGCCCAGTGGGCGTGAACACTGAAGCTTTCTTT. Translation gives CASSPVGVNTEAFF.

This chain links TRBV6-5 with TRBJ2-2; 9 bases match TRBD1. The CDR3 has 15 residues. V shed 2 bases and J 7 bases; nucleotides not matched to a gene: 5. Germline loops: CDR1 MNHEY, CDR2 SVGAGI. CDR3 amino acids: CASSYGDRALGELFF. CDR3 sequence (DNA): TGTGCCAGCAGTTACGGGGACAGGGCACTCGGGGAGCTGTTTTTT.

The chain employs TRBV28 and TRBJ2-7; 7 bases are shared with TRBD2. V shed 3 bases and J 6 bases; nucleotides not matched to a gene: 2. CDR1 and CDR2 from the germline V gene are MDHEN and SYDVKM. This CDR3 has 12 residues. DNA for the CDR3: TGTGCCAGCAGTTTGGGGAGGGGCGAGCAGTACTTC. Encoded protein: CASSLGRGEQYF.

V is TRBV2 and J is TRBJ1-5; 7 positions agree with TRBD1. Germline V gives CDR1 SNHLY, CDR2 FYNNEI. The V segment lost 11 bases and the J segment 2 bases; nucleotides outside the gene matches: 6. The length of the CDR3 is 13 residues. CDR3 in amino acids: CAGTGDGNQPQHF. In DNA form, the CDR3 reads TGTGCCGGTACAGGGGATGGCAATCAGCCCCAGCATTTT.

The chain recombines TRBV11-3 with TRBJ2-2, with D possibly being TRBD1 (6 bases). This CDR3 is 15 amino acids long. Germline assignment: CDR1 SGHNT and CDR2 YENEEA. The ends were cut back, 5 bases at V and 6 bases at J, with 16 bases in the middle. CDR3 in amino acids: CASSPTRGSAGELFF. CDR3 nucleotide sequence: TGTGCCAGCAGCCCAACTAGGGGGAGTGCCGGGGAGCTGTTTTTT.

The genes are TRBV6-5 and TRBJ2-7; 7 bases line up with TRBD1. With 6 bases clipped from V and 4 bases from J, the junction kept 12 bases outside the gene matches. The CDR3 is made up of 15 amino acids. Germline CDR1 MNHEY, CDR2 SVGAGI. The CDR3 loop reads CASSRSSRQGYEQYF. DNA for the CDR3: TGTGCCAGCAGCCGATCTTCCCGACAGGGTTACGAGCAGTACTTC.

V is TRBV14 and J is TRBJ2-1, with D possibly TRBD1 on 5 matching bases. In germline, CDR1 is SGHDN, CDR2 FVKESK. CDR3 size: 15 residues. Trimming shortened V by 7 bases and J by 0 bases, and 13 bases separated the two germline ends. The CDR3 is CASTPTASSYNEQFF. CDR3 bases: TGTGCCAGCACCCCGACAGCAAGCTCCTACAATGAGCAGTTCTTC.

The gene calls are TRBV7-2 and TRBJ2-1; 12 bases match TRBD2. Per the germline V gene, CDR1 is SGHTA and CDR2 is FQGNSA. The CDR3 totals 16 residues. V was clipped by 0 bases and J by 5 bases; unmatched bases: 2. The CDR3 here is CASSLARLAGDNEQFF. DNA for the CDR3: TGTGCCAGCAGCTTAGCGCGACTAGCGGGAGACAATGAGCAGTTCTTC.

The chain employs TRBV28 and TRBJ2-5; D gene ambiguous. The CDR3 has 17 residues. Germline V CDR1 and CDR2: MDHEN, SYDVKM. V was trimmed by 5 bases and J by 3 bases, leaving 22 bases between them. In DNA form, the CDR3 reads TGTGCCAGCAGTCCAGCCCCCAGGTCCCGTCAAGAAGAGACCCAGTACTTC. Encoded protein: CASSPAPRSRQEETQYF.

The chain couples TRBV11-2 to TRBJ2-6, with no clear D. Germline V gene sequence: CDR1 SGHAT, CDR2 FQNNGV. The V end lost 5 bases, the J end lost 1 base, and 6 bases lay between the germline ends. The CDR3 spans 14 residues. Here the CDR3 DNA reads TGTGCCAGCAGCCAATTTTCTGGGGCCAACGTCCTGACTTTC. Translation: CASSQFSGANVLTF.